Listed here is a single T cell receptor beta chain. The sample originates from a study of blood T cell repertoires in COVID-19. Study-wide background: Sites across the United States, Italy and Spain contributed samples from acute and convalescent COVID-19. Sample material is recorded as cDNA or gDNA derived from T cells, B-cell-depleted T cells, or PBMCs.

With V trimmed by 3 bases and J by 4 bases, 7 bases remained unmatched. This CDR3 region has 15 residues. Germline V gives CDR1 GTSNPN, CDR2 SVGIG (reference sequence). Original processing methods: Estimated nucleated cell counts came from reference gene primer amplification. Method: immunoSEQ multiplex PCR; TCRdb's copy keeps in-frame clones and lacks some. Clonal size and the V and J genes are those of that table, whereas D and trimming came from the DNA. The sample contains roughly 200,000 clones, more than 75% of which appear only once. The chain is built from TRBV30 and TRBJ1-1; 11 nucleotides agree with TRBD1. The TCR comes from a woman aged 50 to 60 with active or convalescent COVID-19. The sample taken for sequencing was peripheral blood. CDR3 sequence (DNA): TGTGCCTGGAGATGGACAGGGGGCGCTTCCACTGAAGCTTTCTTT. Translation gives CAWRWTGGASTEAFF.